The rows below give T cell receptor beta chains drawn from one sample of a study of T-cell reconstitution after alpha-beta-depleted transplantation in children. TCRdb re-called the PCR reads through MiXCR, storing one row per CDR3 protein. The table lists 550,000 to 600,000 distinct CDR3 sequences, approximately 22% of them singletons. The material was PBMCs, mostly from graft donor cells, obtained 360 days after TCRalphabeta/CD19-depleted stem cell transplant. The receptors were gathered from a boy younger than two who had a stem cell transplant for acute myeloid leukemia, so the T cells may come from the graft donor. Each CDR3 is given with its conserved first and last residue. A D gene is named only where the DNA matches it firmly. Only part of the rows carry a size: once, few, many, or a class if the clone is expanded.

V	J	D	size	DNA	CDR3
TRBV7-2	TRBJ2-1	TRBD2	few	TGTGCCAGCAGCCCCGGACTAGCGGTGAACAATGAGCAGTTCTTC	CASSPGLAVNNEQFF
TRBV6-1	TRBJ2-5	TRBD2	NA	TGTGCCAGCAGACCCGTTCGGGGGGGCCGAGAGACCCAGTACTTC	CASRPVRGGRETQYF
TRBV6-2/TRBV6-3	TRBJ2-5	NA	few	TGTGCCAGCAGTTACATGGAGTCGTACCAAGAGACCCAGTACTTC	CASSYMESYQETQYF
TRBV5-1	TRBJ2-5	NA	few	TGCGCCAGCAGCGGGGTATCCGAAGAGACCCAGTACTTC	CASSGVSEETQYF
TRBV9	TRBJ2-1	NA	NA	TGTGCCAGCAGCGTAGGATTTGCCAATGAGCAGTTCTTC	CASSVGFANEQFF
TRBV20-1	TRBJ2-3	NA	NA	TGCAGTTGTTTTAGTACTCTGTCCACAGATACGCAGTATTTT	CSCFSTLSTDTQYF
TRBV7-7	TRBJ2-5	NA	NA	TGTGCCAGCAGCCAATGGGGGGTTCAAGAGACCCAGTACTTC	CASSQWGVQETQYF
TRBV11-1	TRBJ2-1	NA	NA	TGTGCCAGCAGCCTTCGACAGACCCTCTCCTACAATGAGCAGTCCTTC	CASSLRQTLSYNEQSF
TRBV24-1	TRBJ2-1	NA	few	TGTGCCACCAGTTACGGCCCCCTCTCCTACAATGAGCAGTTCTTC	CATSYGPLSYNEQFF
TRBV24-1	TRBJ2-3	TRBD2	NA	TGTGCCACCAGTGATGAAAACGGGGGGTGGGCAGATACGCAGTATTTT	CATSDENGGWADTQYF
TRBV27	TRBJ2-3	NA	NA	TGTGCCAGCAGTCCCCTGAGTCCTTCCCTCACAGATACGCAGTATTTT	CASSPLSPSLTDTQYF
TRBV3-1	TRBJ2-5	NA	few	TGTGCCAGCAGCCAAATGGTGAGGGAAGAGACCCAGTACTTC	CASSQMVREETQYF
TRBV20-1	TRBJ1-1	NA	NA	TGCAGTGCCCCTAGGCCCTGGACCCTTGGAAACACTGAAGCTTTCTTT	CSAPRPWTLGNTEAFF
TRBV10-3	TRBJ2-1	TRBD2	NA	TGTGCCATCAGTGAGTCGAGTCTAGCGGGGGTCACCAATGAGCAGTTCTTC	CAISESSLAGVTNEQFF
TRBV12-3/TRBV12-4	TRBJ1-5	NA	many	TGTGCCAGCAGTTTATCGGGGGGAGGTCAGCCCCAGCATTTT	CASSLSGGGQPQHF
TRBV6-1	TRBJ2-5	NA	NA	TGTGCCAGCAGTGAACCTTCCGGGGTTCAAGAGACCCAGTACTTC	CASSEPSGVQETQYF
TRBV20-1	TRBJ1-2	TRBD1	few	TGCAGTTTCGGGGGGACAGGGTATCATCATGGCTACACCTTC	CSFGGTGYHHGYTF
TRBV29-1	TRBJ2-1	NA	many	TGCAGCGTTGAGCCAGGTCTTTACAATGAGCAGTTCTTC	CSVEPGLYNEQFF
TRBV20-1	TRBJ2-5	NA	NA	TGCAGTTTACGGGACCATCCTGCGCCACAGACCCAGTACTTC	CSLRDHPAPQTQYF
TRBV18	TRBJ2-5	TRBD2	NA	TGTGCCAGCTCACCGGGACTAGGGGAGAAAGAGACCCAGTACTTC	CASSPGLGEKETQYF
TRBV28	TRBJ1-5	NA	NA	TGTGCCAGCAGTTGGGGTAATAGCAATCAGCCCCAGCATTTT	CASSWGNSNQPQHF
TRBV6-5	TRBJ1-5	TRBD1	many	TGTGCCAGCAGTTACTCGACAGGGAACGGACAGCCCCAGCATTTT	CASSYSTGNGQPQHF
TRBV11-2	TRBJ1-2	NA	few	TGTGCCAGCAGCACCGAAAGGGCCTATGGCTACACCTTC	CASSTERAYGYTF
TRBV9	TRBJ2-2	NA	many	TGTGCCAGCAGCGTAGACGATTGGGCCGGGGAGCTGTTTTTT	CASSVDDWAGELFF
TRBV12-3/TRBV12-4	TRBJ2-1	NA	NA	TGTGCCAGCAGCCGACCAGGGGGGAGGTACAATGAGCAGTTCTTC	CASSRPGGRYNEQFF
TRBV20-1	TRBJ2-1	TRBD2	many	TGCAGTGCGGCACCGGGGGGATACAATGAGCAGTTCTTC	CSAAPGGYNEQFF
TRBV20-1	TRBJ1-6	NA	few	TGCAGTGCCTCGGGCGTGGGACTCGGTAGCTCACCCCTCCACTTT	CSASGVGLGSSPLHF
TRBV9	TRBJ2-7	TRBD1	many	TGTGCCAGCAGCGCACATGACAGGGTTTACGAGCAGTACTTC	CASSAHDRVYEQYF
TRBV7-9	TRBJ2-1	NA	many	TGTGCCAGCAGCTCGTCCGACGGTGGGAATGAGCAGTTCTTC	CASSSSDGGNEQFF
TRBV9	TRBJ1-5	NA	NA	TGTGCCAGCAGCGTAGGGGCGTCAAACCATCAGCCCCAGCATTTT	CASSVGASNHQPQHF
TRBV12-3/TRBV12-4	TRBJ2-2	NA	few	TGTGCCAGCAGCCCCTTCGACAGGACTTCTTCGGCCGGGGAGCTGTTTTTT	CASSPFDRTSSAGELFF
TRBV7-2	TRBJ2-5	TRBD2	many	TGTGCCAGCAGCTTAGGTTATTGGGAGGGAAGTGCGGAGACCCAGTACTTC	CASSLGYWEGSAETQYF
TRBV29-1	TRBJ2-7	NA	many	TGCAGCGTGGGGGTACAGGAGCTAAACTACGAGCAGTACTTC	CSVGVQELNYEQYF
TRBV20-1	TRBJ1-6	NA	few	TGCAGTGCTAGAGATCCGGCGCCTTCGGCGCCCTCCTATAATTCACCCCTCCACTTT	CSARDPAPSAPSYNSPLHF
TRBV5-6	TRBJ2-5	NA	NA	TGTGCCAGCTTATCACCCCGTGGAGAGGGCCAAGAGACCCAGTACTTC	CASLSPRGEGQETQYF
TRBV7-2	TRBJ2-7	NA	NA	TGTGCCAGCAGCTTAGCGTGGGGCGGTGGAGAGCAGTACTTC	CASSLAWGGGEQYF
TRBV20-1	TRBJ2-3	NA	few	TGCAGTGCTAGGGGCAGAATGGGGGCACACACAGATACGCAGTATTTT	CSARGRMGAHTDTQYF
TRBV27	TRBJ2-1	TRBD2	many	TGTGCCAGCAGTTCGATCCCTCTGGGGGGAGGGAGGAGTGAGCAGTTCTTC	CASSSIPLGGGRSEQFF
TRBV25-1	TRBJ1-1	NA	many	TGTGCCAGCAGCGAGGGGAACACTGAAGCTTTCTTT	CASSEGNTEAFF
TRBV20-1	TRBJ1-2	NA	many	TGCAGTGCCGCAGGGGATGGCTACACCTTC	CSAAGDGYTF
TRBV6-5	TRBJ1-2	TRBD1	NA	TGTGCCAGCAGTTACAGGACAGGGAGAGAATATGGCTACACCTTC	CASSYRTGREYGYTF
TRBV7-2	TRBJ2-5	NA	NA	TGTGCCAGCAGCTTAAGGTCGGGGACAGCGGGACAAGAGACCCAGTACTTC	CASSLRSGTAGQETQYF
TRBV5-4	TRBJ2-1	TRBD2	NA	TGTGCCAGCAGCCCTACCACGGGGGGGAAGGAGGAGCAGTTCTTC	CASSPTTGGKEEQFF
TRBV6-1	TRBJ1-5	TRBD1	NA	TGTGCCAGCAGTGGCGGGACAGCCAATCAGCCCCAGCATTTT	CASSGGTANQPQHF